This entry lists 30 T cell receptor beta chains sequenced from one sample in a study of cytomegalovirus exposure and HLA in healthy donors. With 60 Vbeta and 13 Jbeta primers, the PCR was carried out. Assay used: immunoSEQ multiplex PCR; TCRdb lists only in-frame clones, some missing. The sample yields some 170,000 clones, under 80% seen once. Sample: PBMCs. The receptor source for this set is a human donor in good health.

This clone came up once. This chain uses TRBV18 with TRBJ1-4, with D unresolved. The germline V gene encodes CDR1 KGHSH and CDR2 LQKENI. The CDR3 is 14 residues long. V lost 4 bases to trimming and J lost 2 bases, with 8 bases between them. The CDR3 is CASSLELTNEKLFF. Here the CDR3 DNA reads TGTGCCAGCTCACTGGAGCTTACTAATGAAAAACTGTTTTTT.

The chain has TRBV27 and TRBJ2-7; weak D call: TRBD1 (6 bases). Germline CDR1 MNHEY, CDR2 SMNVEV (reference sequence). The V gene lost 5 bases and the J gene lost 1 base, with 9 bases spanning the gap. The length of the CDR3 is 13 residues. CDR3 loop: CASSAGQSYEQYF. In nucleotides, the CDR3 is TGTGCCAGCAGTGCAGGACAGTCCTACGAGCAGTACTTC.

This clone was seen only once. The chain carries TRBV28 and TRBJ2-1, with 8 bases that match TRBD2. V trimming: 2 bases; J trimming: 3 bases; junction bases outside the gene matches: 3. CDR3 length: 15 amino acids. Per the germline V gene, CDR1 is MDHEN and CDR2 is SYDVKM. The DNA for the CDR3 is TGTGCCAGCAGTTTAAGCGGGGGCCGCTACAATGAGCAGTTCTTC. This translates into CASSLSGGRYNEQFF.

The chain couples TRBV30 to TRBJ2-3, with D perhaps TRBD2 (5 bases). Germline V gene lookup returns CDR1 GTSNPN and CDR2 SVGIG (reference sequence). The length of the CDR3 is 11 residues. V was cut by 5 bases and J by 4 bases, with 7 bases left in between. The CDR3 sequence: CAWAGSDTQYF. The CDR3, as DNA: TGTGCCTGGGCGGGTTCAGATACGCAGTATTTT.

CDR3 in amino acids: CASSTGLSTEAFF. DNA of the CDR3: TGTGCCAGTAGTACAGGGTTGAGCACTGAAGCTTTCTTT. J is TRBJ1-1 and V is TRBV19, with a tentative D call TRBD1 (5 bases). Per the germline V gene, CDR1 is LNHDA and CDR2 is SQIVND (reference sequence). This CDR3 has 13 residues. The V end lost 4 bases, the J end lost 4 bases, and 10 bases lay between the germline ends. Variable domain in full (rest from reference TRBV19 and TRBJ1-1): DGGITQSPKYLFRKEGQNVTLSCEQNLNHDAMYWYRQDPGQGLRLIYYSQIVNDFQKGDIAEGYSVSREKKESFPLTVTSAQKNPTAFYLCASSTGLSTEAFFGQGTRLTVV.

Only one count was recorded for this clone. V is TRBV7-3 and J is TRBJ2-2; D gene ambiguous. Deletions cut 5 bases from V and 2 bases from J, with 9 bases between. This CDR3 contains 14 residues. Germline assignment: CDR1 SGHTA and CDR2 FQGTGA. The CDR3 bases are TGTGCCAGCAGCCTCGCTAGAAACACCGGGGAGCTGTTTTTT. This gives the protein CASSLARNTGELFF.

V and J are TRBV27 and TRBJ1-2; 7 positions agree with TRBD1. Looked up from germline, CDR1 is MNHEY and CDR2 is SMNVEV (reference sequence). The CDR3 runs 15 residues. Germline trimming cut 6 bases from V and 5 bases from J; bases unmatched to any gene: 12. The CDR3 nucleotides are TGTGCCAGCAGGTTCAACAGGGGAGTAAGTTATGGCTACACCTTC. It translates to CASRFNRGVSYGYTF.

This clone was seen only a few times. The V gene is TRBV7-9, the J gene TRBJ1-2; 7 bases map to TRBD1. The CDR3 contains 16 residues. With 2 bases clipped from V and 0 bases from J, the junction kept 6 bases outside the gene matches. The germline V gene has CDR1 SEHNR and CDR2 FQNEAQ (reference sequence). The CDR3 loop is CASSLQTGPPNYGYTF. CDR3 DNA: TGTGCCAGCAGCTTACAGACAGGGCCGCCTAACTATGGCTACACCTTC.

There are a few counts of this clone. The J gene is TRBJ2-1, the V gene TRBV10-3, with 9 bases that match TRBD1. The CDR3 spans 16 residues. In germline, CDR1 is ENHRY, CDR2 SYGVKD. V was clipped by 6 bases and J by 3 bases; unmatched bases: 9. CDR3 nucleotides: TGTGCCATCAGCGACCCGGGACAGGGTTTCTACAATGAGCAGTTCTTC. The encoded protein is CAISDPGQGFYNEQFF.

This chain links TRBV4-1 with TRBJ1-1; TRBD1 aligns across 7 bases. This CDR3 comprises 16 residues. The J segment lost 3 bases and the V segment lost 0 bases, leaving 7 bases of the junction unmatched. CDR1 is MGHRA, CDR2 YSYEKL, per germline. The CDR3 DNA reads TGCGCCAGCAGCCAAGATCTTGGACAGGTCCACACTGAAGCTTTCTTT. As protein: CASSQDLGQVHTEAFF.

As regards this clone: The junction departs from the called germline gene at one end, perhaps through a read error. The chain uses TRBV7-7 and TRBJ1-4; possible D gene TRBD1, 5 bases. Germline V gene lookup returns CDR1 SSHAT and CDR2 FNYEAQ (reference sequence). This CDR3 is built from 14 residues. As DNA, the CDR3 is TGTGCTAGCAGCTTGGGGGGGTCTAATGAAAAACTGTTTTTT. It codes for CASSLGGSNEKLFF.

The V and J genes are TRBV7-9 and TRBJ1-1, with unresolved D. Germline V lookup: CDR1 SEHNR, CDR2 FQNEAQ (reference sequence). The CDR3 loop spans 14 amino acids. V lost 2 bases and J lost 1, with 8 bases in between. CDR3 amino acids: CASSLNLGNTEAFF. DNA for the CDR3: TGTGCCAGCAGCTTAAATCTCGGGAACACTGAAGCTTTCTTT.

A few counts support this clone. V and J are TRBV7-6 and TRBJ2-2; the D gene is possibly TRBD2 (6 bases). V lost 3 bases, J lost 3 bases, and 11 bases lay in between. Germline V CDR1 and CDR2: SGHVS, FNYEAQ. The CDR3 is 15 amino acids. The CDR3 loop is CASSLRRDYTGELFF. CDR3 bases: TGTGCCAGCAGCTTGAGAAGGGACTACACCGGGGAGCTGTTTTTT.

This clone was detected only a few times. V usage is TRBV21-1 and J usage is TRBJ1-4; no DNA check was done on the table's D call, TRBD1. TRBV21-1 is classified as a pseudogene. The CDR3 sequence is 18 residues long. The CDR3 is CASSKVGILRGTNEKLFF. In DNA, the CDR3 is TGTGCCAGCAGCAAAGTCGGGATCCTCAGGGGAACTAATGAAAAACTGTTTTTT.

A few counts support this clone. The chain recombines TRBV6-5 with TRBJ1-2, with 7 bases that match TRBD1. Germline CDR1 and CDR2: MNHEY and SVGAGI. The CDR3 contains 14 residues. The V gene end was trimmed by 4 bases and the J gene end by 4 bases; junction bases not matched to a gene: 6. The CDR3 protein is CASSWDRQAYGYTF. The CDR3 DNA follows: TGTGCCAGCAGTTGGGACAGACAGGCCTATGGCTACACCTTC.

The chain carries TRBV12-5 and TRBJ2-2, with D possibly matching TRBD1 (5 bases). The CDR3 runs to 13 residues. CDR1 LGHNT and CDR2 FRNRAP come from the germline V gene. The germline V and J ends were trimmed by 7 bases and 2 bases, with 8 bases remaining between them. CDR3 nucleotide sequence: TGTGCTAGTGTAGGGGCAAACACCGGGGAGCTGTTTTTT. This codes for CASVGANTGELFF.

V gene TRBV6-5 combines with J gene TRBJ2-5; no clear D. Trimming shortened V by 10 bases and J by 13 bases, and 10 bases separated the two germline ends. The germline gives CDR1 MNHEY, CDR2 SVGAGI. The CDR3 loop spans 8 amino acids. CDR3 amino acids: CATLSGYF. CDR3 DNA sequence: TGTGCCACCCTATCCGGGTACTTC.

This sequence joins TRBV15 and TRBJ1-5; tentative D call: TRBD1 (5 bases). There are 15 residues in the CDR3. CDR1 and CDR2 (germline): LNHNV, YYDKDF (reference sequence). V was cut by 1 base and J by 2 bases, with 9 bases left in between. The CDR3 reads CATSRGTQGNQPQHF. CDR3 coding DNA: TGTGCCACCAGCAGAGGGACACAGGGCAATCAGCCCCAGCATTTT.

The chain joins TRBV7-9 to TRBJ2-3, with 9 bases fitting TRBD2. The V segment lost 5 bases and the J segment 3 bases; nucleotides outside the gene matches: 9. The germline CDR1 and CDR2 sequences are SEHNR and FQNEAQ (reference sequence). The CDR3 is made up of 16 amino acids. The CDR3 DNA reads TGTGCCAGCAGCCAGAGTAGCGGGGGCAGAACAGATACGCAGTATTTT. Translated: CASSQSSGGRTDTQYF.

This clone was seen only a few times. This CDR3 is CASSPEGGGSGYTF. As DNA, the CDR3 is TGTGCCAGCAGCCCGGAGGGCGGCGGAAGTGGCTACACCTTC. This chain connects TRBV7-2 to TRBJ1-2, with D hard to call. The CDR3 is 14 amino acids. Looked up from germline, CDR1 is SGHTA and CDR2 is FQGNSA. The V end lost 5 bases, the J end lost 7 bases, and 17 bases lay between the germline ends.

The chain links TRBV5-1 to TRBJ2-1; D gene uncertain. There are 12 residues in the CDR3. CDR1 is SGHRS, CDR2 YFSETQ, per germline. The CDR3 loop is CFGDFLYNEQFF. DNA of the CDR3: TGCTTTGGAGACTTTCTCTACAATGAGCAGTTCTTC.

The chain is built from TRBV7-2 and TRBJ1-5; 8 positions agree with TRBD1. The CDR3 spans 15 residues. Trimming cost V 9 bases and J 0 bases; bases outside gene matches: 7. CDR1 is SGHTA, CDR2 FQGNSA, per germline. CDR3 loop: CASQGAPTSNQPQHF. As DNA, the CDR3 is TGTGCCAGTCAGGGGGCCCCAACTAGCAATCAGCCCCAGCATTTT.

J is TRBJ1-1 and V is TRBV7-9, with TRBD1 as a possible D gene (5 bases). Per the germline V gene, CDR1 is SEHNR and CDR2 is FQNEAQ (reference sequence). V was clipped by 0 bases and J by 4 bases, with 12 bases between them. CDR3 length: 15 residues. The DNA of the CDR3 is TGTGCCAGCAGCTTAGCGGAGGGGAAGGGCACTGAAGCTTTCTTT. As protein: CASSLAEGKGTEAFF. Drawing the rest from reference TRBV7-9 and TRBJ1-1, the complete variable domain is DTGVSQNPRHKITKRGQNVTFRCDPISEHNRLYWYRQTLGQGPEFLTYFQNEAQLEKSRLLSDRFSAERPKGSFSTLEIQRTEQGDSAMYLCASSLAEGKGTEAFFGQGTRLTVV.

The V and J genes are TRBV5-6 and TRBJ2-7, with a tentative D call TRBD2 (6 bases). Germline V gene data show CDR1 as SGHDT and CDR2 as YYEEEE. Trimming cost V 6 bases and J 3 bases, with 22 bases left between them. There are 16 residues in the CDR3. CDR3 nucleotide sequence: TGTGCCAGCACCTCAAAGACCGGAGGGGTGGGCTACGAGCAGTACTTC. Translating it yields CASTSKTGGVGYEQYF.

This clone was counted a few times. The chain couples TRBV29-1 to TRBJ1-1; D might be TRBD1 (6 bases). The CDR3 covers 12 residues. CDR1 and CDR2 from the germline V gene are SQVTM and ANQGSEA. The germline V and J ends were trimmed by 6 bases and 3 bases, with 11 bases remaining between them. The CDR3 reads CSVLQGHTEAFF. The CDR3, as DNA: TGCAGCGTACTCCAGGGGCACACTGAAGCTTTCTTT.

Regarding this clone: This sample includes further DNA sequences coding for the same CDR3. J is TRBJ2-7 and V is TRBV11-2; possible D gene TRBD2, 6 bases. The CDR3 runs 13 residues. Germline V gives CDR1 SGHAT, CDR2 FQNNGV. Trimming took off 5 bases at V and 2 bases at J, with 10 bases between the two ends. This CDR3 is CASSLGGTYEQYF. CDR3 sequence (DNA): TGTGCCAGCAGCCTGGGGGGTACCTACGAGCAGTACTTC.

The chain uses TRBV19 and TRBJ1-1; a weak D match, TRBD1 (6 bases). CDR1 and CDR2 from the germline V gene are LNHDA and SQIVND (reference sequence). The CDR3 covers 14 residues. The CDR3 DNA sequence: TGTGTCAGCGCCTGGGACACACCGGGGACTGAAGCTTTCTTT. Translating it yields CVSAWDTPGTEAFF.

This sequence joins TRBV7-6 and TRBJ2-7, with 11 bases identical to TRBD1. Germline values: CDR1 SGHVS, CDR2 FNYEAQ. J gave up 7 bases and V 2 bases, and 10 bases lay outside the gene matches. The CDR3 is 16 residues long. The CDR3 region is CASSLLPGQGVGEQYF. The DNA of the CDR3 is TGTGCCAGCAGCTTACTACCGGGACAGGGGGTAGGTGAGCAGTACTTC. The full variable domain, rest sourced from reference TRBV7-6 and TRBJ2-7, is GAGVSQSPRYKVTKRGQDVALRCDPISGHVSLYWYRQALGQGPEFLTYFNYEAQQDKSGLPNDRFSAERPEGSISTLTIQRTEQRDSAMYRCASSLLPGQGVGEQYFGPGTRLTVT.

The chain has TRBV2 and TRBJ1-3; 8 bases are shared with TRBD1. The CDR3 runs to 17 residues. V was clipped by 6 bases and J by 0 bases; unmatched bases: 10. Germline-derived CDR1 and CDR2 are SNHLY and FYNNEI. Here the CDR3 reads CASRGRGPPNSGNTIYF. CDR3 DNA: TGTGCCAGCAGGGGCAGGGGGCCTCCCAACTCTGGAAACACCATATATTTT. The full variable domain, completed using reference TRBV2 and TRBJ1-3, is EPEVTQTPSHQVTQMGQEVILRCVPISNHLYFYWYRQILGQKVEFLVSFYNNEISEKSEIFDDQFSVERPDGSNFTLKIRSTKLEDSAMYFCASRGRGPPNSGNTIYFGEGSWLTVV.

J is TRBJ1-5 and V is TRBV2; 8 bases are shared with TRBD1. CDR3 length: 15 amino acids. In germline, CDR1 is SNHLY, CDR2 FYNNEI. With V trimmed by 7 bases and J by 6 bases, 11 bases remained unmatched. Here the CDR3 DNA reads TGTGCCAGCACCCCCCAGGGGGCGAGTGTTCAGCCCCAGCATTTT. Protein: CASTPQGASVQPQHF.